The rows below give T cell receptor beta chains drawn from one sample of a study of blood T cells in healthy people across ages. Via MiXCR, TCRdb re-called the 5' RACE reads, giving one row per CDR3 protein. The sample records around 970,000 distinct CDR3 sequences, 45% to 60% being singletons. Sequenced input: blood. The receptors stem from an older woman in good health. CDR3s include the opening cysteine and the closing phenylalanine or tryptophan. D genes are given only for firm matches. Size is omitted from some rows. Given values are once, few, many or a class for expanded clones.

cdr3_nt	cdr3_aa	d_call	clone_size	v_call	j_call
TGTGCCAGTAGTGTTGGGACTAACACAGATACGCAGTATTTT	CASSVGTNTDTQYF	TRBD2	few	TRBV19	TRBJ2-3
TGTGCCAGCAGTTGGGCAGTCTACGAGCAGTACTTC	CASSWAVYEQYF	.	.	TRBV28	TRBJ2-7
TGTGCCAGCAGTCCGATCCGACAGGGGACCAACGTCCTGACTTTC	CASSPIRQGTNVLTF	TRBD1	.	TRBV28	TRBJ2-6
TGTGCCAGCTCTCGGACTAGCTCCTACAATGAGCAGTACTTC	CASSRTSSYNEQYF	TRBD2	few	TRBV11-3	TRBJ2-7
TGTGCCAGCAGCCAATGGCGGGAGAAGGGTAACATTCAGTACTTC	CASSQWREKGNIQYF	TRBD2	.	TRBV3-1	TRBJ2-4
TGTGCCAGTAGTACCCGGGACAGGGGGCTTGGGGCCAACGTCCTGACTTTC	CASSTRDRGLGANVLTF	TRBD1	.	TRBV19	TRBJ2-6
TGTGCCAGCAGCTCTTTCCCGGGACAGGGTTTTGGCTACACCTTC	CASSSFPGQGFGYTF	TRBD1	.	TRBV7-3	TRBJ1-2
TGCGCCAGCAGCGCGGATGGTACAGGATTATACGAGCAGTACTTC	CASSADGTGLYEQYF	.	.	TRBV5-1	TRBJ2-7
TGTGCCAGCAGCCAGCAGCGGGGCAGACTCACAGATACGCAGTATTTT	CASSQQRGRLTDTQYF	TRBD2	.	TRBV12-3/TRBV12-4	TRBJ2-3
TGTGCCACCAGCAGAGAGTATGTTACGCAGTATTTT	CATSREYVTQYF	.	.	TRBV15	TRBJ2-3
TGCAGTGCTATAAGACGGGACAGAAATAGCAATCAGCCCCAGCATTTT	CSAIRRDRNSNQPQHF	TRBD1	.	TRBV20-1	TRBJ1-5
TGCAGTGCTAGTCAGGGCGGGCCGACCTACGAGCAGTACTTC	CSASQGGPTYEQYF	.	.	TRBV20-1	TRBJ2-7
TGTGCCAGCAGTTTGGCTGGGGTCCTAGCCAAAAACATTCAGTACTTC	CASSLAGVLAKNIQYF	.	few	TRBV12-3/TRBV12-4	TRBJ2-4
TGTGCCAGCAGCTTATGGGCTAGCGATAGAGATACGCAGTATTTT	CASSLWASDRDTQYF	.	many	TRBV7-9	TRBJ2-3
TGTGCCAGCAGCACCCCGACAGAACAGTCCTATGGCTACACCTTC	CASSTPTEQSYGYTF	.	.	TRBV7-9	TRBJ1-2